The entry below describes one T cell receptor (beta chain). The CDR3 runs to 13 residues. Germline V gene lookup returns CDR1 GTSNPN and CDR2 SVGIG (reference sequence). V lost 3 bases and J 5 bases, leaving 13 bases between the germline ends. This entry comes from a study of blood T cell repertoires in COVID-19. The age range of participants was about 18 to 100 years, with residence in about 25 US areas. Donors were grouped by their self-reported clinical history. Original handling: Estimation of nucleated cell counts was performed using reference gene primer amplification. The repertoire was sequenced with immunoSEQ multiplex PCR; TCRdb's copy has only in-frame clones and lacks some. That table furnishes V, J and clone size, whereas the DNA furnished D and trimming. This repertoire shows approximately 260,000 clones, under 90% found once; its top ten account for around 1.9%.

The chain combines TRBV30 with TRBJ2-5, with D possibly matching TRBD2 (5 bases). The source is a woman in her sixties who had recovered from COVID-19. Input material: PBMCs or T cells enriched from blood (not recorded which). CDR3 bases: TGTGCCTGGAGCTTTATGAGAGGGGAGACCCAGTACTTC. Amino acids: CAWSFMRGETQYF. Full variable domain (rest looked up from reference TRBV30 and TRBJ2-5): SQTIHQWPATLVQPVGSPLSLECTVEGTSNPNLYWYRQAAGRGLQLLFYSVGIGQISSEVPQNLSASRPQDRQFILSSKKLLLSDSGFYLCAWSFMRGETQYFGPGTRLLVL.